Below are 28 T cell receptor beta chains sequenced from a single sample in a study of OX40 agonist ivuxolimab in advanced cancers. The library relied on the immunoSEQ multiplex PCR assay. TCRdb stores this immuneACCESS table with in-frame sequences only. Part of the clones is absent; in the studies checked, under half of the shortfall reflects unresolved V genes, and no reason is known for the rest. This sample lists 37,000 or so clones; roughly 78% were detected once. Under 2% of the sample belongs to the ten largest clones. The source was CD4+ or CD8+ T cells sorted from blood, collected in a trial of the OX40 agonist ivuxolimab. These receptors all come from an adult with an advanced solid tumor such as melanoma, head and neck, liver or kidney cancer.

This clone was seen more than once but under ten times. The rearrangement joins TRBV30 to TRBJ2-1, with 8 bases lining up with TRBD1. J gave up 4 bases and V 2 bases, and 4 bases lay outside the gene matches. Looked up from germline, CDR1 is GTSNPN and CDR2 is SVGIG (reference sequence). This CDR3 spans 14 amino acids. CDR3 loop: CAWSRDRRYNEQFF. CDR3 sequence (DNA): TGTGCCTGGAGTAGGGACAGGAGGTACAATGAGCAGTTCTTC.

The J gene is TRBJ2-2, the V gene TRBV7-3, with D perhaps assigned TRBD1 or TRBD2 (5 bases each). This CDR3 is 15 amino acids long. V gave up 7 bases and J gave up 1 base, with 13 bases separating them. Germline V gene lookup returns CDR1 SGHTA and CDR2 FQGTGA. Written as DNA, the CDR3 is TGTGCCAGCAAAAGGTCTGGGGGGAACACCGGGGAGCTGTTTTTT. It encodes CASKRSGGNTGELFF. Complete variable domain (other parts from reference TRBV7-3 and TRBJ2-2): GAGVSQTPSNKVTEKGKYVELRCDPISGHTALYWYRQSLGQGPEFLIYFQGTGAADDSGLPNDRFFAVRPEGSVSTLKIQRTERGDSAVYLCASKRSGGNTGELFFGEGSRLTVL.

J is TRBJ1-6 and V is TRBV6-5; D uncertain. V lost 3 bases and J 10 bases, leaving 13 bases between the germline ends. The CDR3 spans 14 residues. The V gene's germline CDR1 is MNHEY and CDR2 SVGAGI. DNA of the CDR3: TGTGCCAGCAGTTATGCAGGTTGGCAGTCACCCCTCCACTTT. Amino acids: CASSYAGWQSPLHF.

J is TRBJ2-5 and V is TRBV5-8; D unclear. Trimming took off 5 bases at V and 3 bases at J, with 5 bases between the two ends. CDR3 length: 11 amino acids. Germline loops: CDR1 SGHTS, CDR2 YDEGEE. Written as DNA, the CDR3 is TGTGCCAGCAGATACGAAGAGACCCAGTACTTC. Protein: CASRYEETQYF. Full variable domain (outside the CDR3, taken from reference TRBV5-8 and TRBJ2-5): EAGVTQSPTHLIKTRGQQATLRCSPISGHTSVYWYQQALGLGLQFLLWYDEGEERNRGNFPPRFSGRQFPNYSSELNVNALELEDSALYLCASRYEETQYFGPGTRLLVL.

This sequence joins TRBV9 and TRBJ2-1; 12 nucleotides align to TRBD1. Germline CDR1 is SGDLS and CDR2 is YYNGEE. V lost 2 bases and J lost 8; bases outside the gene matches: 8. This CDR3 has 16 amino acids. The CDR3 protein is CASSVKGQGAEDEQFF. CDR3 sequence (DNA): TGTGCCAGCAGCGTGAAGGGACAGGGGGCTGAGGATGAGCAGTTCTTC.

This chain uses TRBV10-3 with TRBJ1-2, with 8 nucleotides matching TRBD1. Trimming took 3 bases from V and 6 from J; bases not matched to a gene: 9. This CDR3 is built from 15 residues. Germline assignment: CDR1 ENHRY and CDR2 SYGVKD. The CDR3 loop is CAISEHPDRDNGYTF. CDR3 sequence (DNA): TGTGCCATCAGTGAACATCCGGACAGGGATAATGGCTACACCTTC.

V usage is TRBV2 and J usage is TRBJ1-4; D call uncertain. This CDR3 has 14 amino acids. V shed 10 bases and J shed 11 bases, with 23 bases lying between them. Germline values: CDR1 SNHLY, CDR2 FYNNEI. The CDR3 loop is CATRFTATGGKLFF. The CDR3, as DNA: TGTGCCACACGATTTACCGCCACCGGTGGGAAACTGTTTTTT.

This rearrangement joins TRBV7-2 to TRBJ1-2; 9 nucleotides line up with TRBD1. The J segment lost 4 bases and the V segment lost 4 bases, leaving 7 bases of the junction unmatched. The germline V gene has CDR1 SGHTA and CDR2 FQGNSA. CDR3 size: 15 residues. The CDR3, as DNA: TGTGCCAGCAGCTCTCCGGGACAGGGATCCTATGGCTACACCTTC. Translation: CASSSPGQGSYGYTF.

The chain has TRBV7-8 and TRBJ1-5; 8 bases are shared with TRBD1. The CDR3 is made up of 14 amino acids. In germline, CDR1 is SGHVS, CDR2 FQNEAQ. The J segment lost 15 bases and the V segment lost 7 bases, leaving 17 bases of the junction unmatched. The CDR3 sequence: CASTSKAGGTSRHF. The CDR3 bases are TGTGCCAGCACTTCCAAGGCAGGGGGCACCTCGAGGCATTTT.

The chain has TRBV7-6 and TRBJ2-5; the D gene is possibly TRBD1 (6 bases). The V and J ends lost 4 bases and 1 base respectively, with 7 bases between them. The CDR3 spans 13 residues. The germline CDR1 and CDR2 sequences are SGHVS and FNYEAQ. The CDR3 is CASSSRGQETQYF. CDR3 nucleotide sequence: TGTGCCAGCAGCTCCAGGGGCCAAGAGACCCAGTACTTC.

The gene calls are TRBV19 and TRBJ1-6; TRBD1 agrees at 7 bases. Germline CDR1 reads LNHDA; CDR2 reads SQIVND (reference sequence). The CDR3 sequence is 15 residues long. Unmatched junction bases numbered 10, after V lost 6 bases and J lost 8 bases. Written as DNA, the CDR3 is TGTGCCAGTAGCCCACCCGGGACAGATTATTCACCCCTCCACTTT. Translated, it gives CASSPPGTDYSPLHF.

This sequence joins TRBV4-1 and TRBJ2-7; 8 bases are shared with TRBD2. CDR3 length: 15 amino acids. Trimming took 3 bases from V and 2 from J; bases not matched to a gene: 6. CDR1 is MGHRA, CDR2 YSYEKL, per germline. DNA of the CDR3: TGCGCCAGCAGCCACTTACTTAGCGGGACCTACGAGCAGTACTTC. It specifies CASSHLLSGTYEQYF.

The chain couples TRBV7-9 to TRBJ2-1; maybe TRBD1 (6 bases). Trimming took off 5 bases at V and 9 bases at J, with 20 bases between the two ends. CDR1 and CDR2 (germline): SEHNR, FQNEAQ (reference sequence). The CDR3 spans 15 residues. CDR3 DNA: TGTGCCAGCAGCCCTTCAGGGACACTTGAGGGTGAGCAGTTCTTC. This encodes CASSPSGTLEGEQFF.

This clone was detected once. The chain is built from TRBV7-6 and TRBJ2-1; TRBD1 aligns across 9 bases. Trimming cost V 3 bases and J 8 bases; bases outside gene matches: 8. The CDR3 is 15 amino acids. Germline V gene lookup returns CDR1 SGHVS and CDR2 FNYEAQ. CDR3 sequence: CASSFERTGVYEQFF. CDR3 DNA sequence: TGTGCCAGCAGCTTCGAAAGGACAGGGGTCTATGAGCAGTTCTTC.

The chain uses TRBV6-9 and TRBJ2-1; the D gene could be TRBD1 or TRBD2 (6 bases each). The CDR3 extends over 15 amino acids. V was cut by 4 bases and J by 8 bases, with 18 bases left in between. The germline CDR1 and CDR2 sequences are MNHGY and SVAAGI. CDR3 nucleotides: TGTGCCAGCAGTTCCCCGGGGGCTAGCTTAGATGAGCAGTTCTTC. It codes for CASSSPGASLDEQFF.

This clone was counted once. V is TRBV28 and J is TRBJ1-1; D gene uncertain. CDR3 length: 11 residues. Trimming left V 2 bases short and J 8 bases short, with 6 bases between. The germline V gene has CDR1 MDHEN and CDR2 SYDVKM. The chain's CDR3 is CASSLSREAFF. The DNA of the CDR3 is TGTGCCAGCAGTTTAAGCAGAGAAGCTTTCTTT.

V is TRBV13 and J is TRBJ2-7; D gene uncertain. Trimming stripped 3 bases from V and 2 bases from J, with 11 bases between. The CDR3 runs to 14 residues. Germline CDR1 PRHDT, CDR2 FYEKMQ (reference sequence). CDR3 coding DNA: TGTGCCAGCAGCTTCCCCGACTCGACCTACGAGCAGTACTTC. Translating it yields CASSFPDSTYEQYF. Supplemented by reference TRBV13 and TRBJ2-7, the full variable domain reads AAGVIQSPRHLIKEKRETATLKCYPIPRHDTVYWYQQGPGQDPQFLISFYEKMQSDKGSIPDRFSAQQFSDYHSELNMSSLELGDSALYFCASSFPDSTYEQYFGPGTRLTVT.

V is TRBV5-6 and J is TRBJ2-2; D may be TRBD2 (7 bases). Germline loops: CDR1 SGHDT, CDR2 YYEEEE. Trimming pared 0 bases from V and 1 base from J, leaving 19 bases between. CDR3 size: 19 residues. The CDR3 coding sequence is TGTGCCAGCAGCTTGGTGGGGGGGTCCCGGGACAAGAACACCGGGGAGCTGTTTTTT. It yields the protein CASSLVGGSRDKNTGELFF. Full variable domain (outside the CDR3, taken from reference TRBV5-6 and TRBJ2-2): DAGVTQSPTHLIKTRGQQVTLRCSPKSGHDTVSWYQQALGQGPQFIFQYYEEEERQRGNFPDRFSGHQFPNYSSELNVNALLLGDSALYLCASSLVGGSRDKNTGELFFGEGSRLTVL.

V gene TRBV6-4 combines with J gene TRBJ2-3, with D tentatively TRBD2 (5 bases). The CDR3 has 13 residues. Trimming removed 3 bases from V and 6 bases from J, with 10 bases in between. The germline gives CDR1 MRHNA, CDR2 SNTAGT. CDR3 amino acids: CASSEERRDTQYF. The DNA of the CDR3 is TGTGCCAGCAGTGAGGAAAGGAGGGATACGCAGTATTTT.

The chain has TRBV4-1 and TRBJ1-2; D is unclear. The length of the CDR3 is 17 residues. The germline V gene encodes CDR1 MGHRA and CDR2 YSYEKL. V lost 1 base to trimming and J lost 13 bases, with 28 bases between them. CDR3 sequence reads: CASSQVVSKFKLPMPTF. The CDR3 bases are TGCGCCAGCAGCCAAGTGGTTAGCAAATTTAAGCTACCTATGCCCACCTTC.

The CDR3: CASSRTGNQPQHF. The CDR3 DNA sequence: TGTGCCAGCAGCCGGACAGGGAACCAGCCCCAGCATTTT. The chain is built from TRBV11-2 and TRBJ1-5; 8 positions agree with TRBD1. The CDR3 length is 13 residues. With V trimmed by 5 bases and J by 7 bases, 4 bases remained unmatched. Germline-derived CDR1 and CDR2 are SGHAT and FQNNGV.

The chain joins TRBV4-2 to TRBJ1-4; tentative D call: TRBD1 (6 bases). The CDR3 has 14 amino acids. Between the trimmed V and J ends, which lost 4 bases and 4 bases, there was a span of 10 bases. Looked up from germline, CDR1 is LGHNA and CDR2 is YNFKEQ. The CDR3 sequence: CASSRDTNNEKLFF. DNA of the CDR3: TGTGCCAGCAGCCGGGACACGAATAATGAAAAACTGTTTTTT.

The chain uses TRBV4-1 and TRBJ1-4, with D uncertain. The germline V gene has CDR1 MGHRA and CDR2 YSYEKL. This CDR3 contains 16 residues. V gave up 0 bases and J gave up 8 bases, with 16 bases separating them. The DNA of the CDR3 is TGCGCCAGCAGCCAAGATCTGGCCCTTCGGAGAGAAAAACTGTTTTTT. Its translation: CASSQDLALRREKLFF.

The chain is built from TRBV15 and TRBJ2-7, with D unclear. V was shortened by 0 bases and J by 1 base, with 4 bases between the two germline ends. This CDR3 has 13 amino acids. Germline values: CDR1 LNHNV, CDR2 YYDKDF (reference sequence). Here the CDR3 DNA reads TGTGCCACCAGCAGAGACAGGTCCTACGAGCAGTACTTC. This sequence encodes CATSRDRSYEQYF.

This clone was seen once. The chain couples TRBV10-2 to TRBJ2-5; no clear D gene. The germline gives CDR1 WSHSY, CDR2 SAAADI. This CDR3 contains 13 residues. Between the trimmed V and J ends, which lost 7 bases and 5 bases, there was a span of 14 bases. This chain's CDR3 is CASTHHQWETQYF. The DNA of the CDR3 is TGCGCCAGCACCCATCACCAGTGGGAGACCCAGTACTTC.

The chain has TRBV6-5 and TRBJ2-7; D gene unclear. Trimming took off 6 bases at V and 1 base at J, with 13 bases between the two ends. Germline V lookup: CDR1 MNHEY, CDR2 SVGAGI. The CDR3 is made up of 14 amino acids. In DNA, the CDR3 is TGTGCCAGCAGCCAACCCGGTGGGTCCTACGAGCAGTACTTC. Translating gives CASSQPGGSYEQYF.

The V and J genes are TRBV6-5 and TRBJ1-2; the D is unclear. V was shortened by 0 bases and J by 2 bases, with 13 bases between the two germline ends. Germline V gene lookup returns CDR1 MNHEY and CDR2 SVGAGI. The CDR3 sequence is 16 residues long. The CDR3 is CASSYSTPPANYGYTF. DNA of the CDR3: TGTGCCAGCAGTTACTCCACCCCCCCGGCCAACTATGGCTACACCTTC.

J is TRBJ1-3 and V is TRBV19; a possible D gene is TRBD1 (6 bases). Germline V gene lookup returns CDR1 LNHDA and CDR2 SQIVND (reference sequence). V was cut by 5 bases and J by 0 bases, with 11 bases left in between. The CDR3 extends over 15 amino acids. The CDR3 sequence is CASSRGTISGNTIYF. The CDR3, as DNA: TGTGCCAGTAGTCGGGGGACAATCTCTGGAAACACCATATATTTT.